Presented here are 16 T cell receptor beta chains from one specimen sequenced in a study of T cell responses to AZD1222 COVID-19 vaccine. The method was immunoSEQ multiplex PCR; TCRdb's version includes in-frame clones alone and lacks a portion of them. The sample includes around 140,000 clones, approximately 91% of them seen just once. This sample comprised peripheral blood, obtained 28 days after the second AZD1222 dose. These receptors were collected from an adult who received the AZD1222 COVID-19 vaccine.

The chain employs TRBV4-3 and TRBJ1-1, with TRBD1 identical over 11 bases. The CDR3 runs 16 residues. Losses at the gene ends were 4 bases for V and 3 bases for J; bases not matched to a gene: 7. Looked up from germline, CDR1 is LGHNA and CDR2 is YSLEER. Here the CDR3 DNA reads TGCGCCAGCAGCCCCGGACAGGGGGCAGGGGACACTGAAGCTTTCTTT. This codes for CASSPGQGAGDTEAFF.

The chain couples TRBV12-3 or TRBV12-4 to TRBJ2-7, with D possibly matching TRBD1 (6 bases). There are 13 residues in the CDR3. Trimming stripped 2 bases from V and 8 bases from J, with 13 bases between. This CDR3 reads CASSLRAGQQQYV. The CDR3 DNA follows: TGTGCCAGCAGTTTACGAGCTGGACAGCAGCAGTACGTC.

V usage is TRBV9 and J usage is TRBJ2-3; D could derive from TRBD1 or TRBD2 (6 bases each). Per germline, CDR1 SGDLS and CDR2 YYNGEE. This CDR3 has 14 amino acids. V was shortened by 0 bases and J by 8 bases, with 13 bases between the two germline ends. The CDR3 spells CASSVAGADGTQYF. The CDR3 nucleotides are TGTGCCAGCAGCGTAGCGGGGGCGGACGGTACGCAGTATTTT. Drawing the rest from reference TRBV9 and TRBJ2-3, the complete variable domain is DSGVTQTPKHLITATGQRVTLRCSPRSGDLSVYWYQQSLDQGLQFLIQYYNGEERAKGNILERFSAQQFPDLHSELNLSSLELGDSALYFCASSVAGADGTQYFGPGTRLTVL.

The chain recombines TRBV6-1 with TRBJ1-2; 7 bases match TRBD1. The CDR3 covers 16 residues. V was clipped by 2 bases and J by 2 bases; unmatched bases: 8. Germline CDR1 reads MNHNS; CDR2 reads SASEGT. DNA for the CDR3: TGTGCCAGCAGTGAATTTTTGACAGGGTCCAACTATGGCTACACCTTC. This translates into CASSEFLTGSNYGYTF.

This sequence joins TRBV4-3 and TRBJ1-2; D not certain. In germline, CDR1 is LGHNA, CDR2 YSLEER. With 3 bases removed from V and 4 bases from J, the gap between germline ends came to 27 bases. This CDR3 region has 19 residues. CDR3: CASSHLGYDRGSVTYGYTF. CDR3 sequence (DNA): TGCGCCAGCAGCCATCTGGGGTACGATCGGGGAAGCGTGACCTATGGCTACACCTTC.

V is TRBV3-1 (or the pseudogene TRBV3-2) and J is TRBJ2-4; D tentatively fits TRBD1 or TRBD2 (5 bases each). CDR1 and CDR2 (germline): LGHDT, YNNKEL (reference sequence). CDR3 length: 17 amino acids. V was trimmed by 0 bases and J by 0 bases, leaving 12 bases between them. The CDR3 DNA is TGTGCCAGCAGCCAAGAATACCCGAGGGGAGCCAAAAACATTCAGTACTTC. This translates into CASSQEYPRGAKNIQYF.

V usage is TRBV6-2 or TRBV6-3 and J usage is TRBJ2-7; D tentatively reads TRBD1 or TRBD2 (5 bases each). V was trimmed by 0 bases and J by 0 bases, leaving 15 bases between them. This CDR3 contains 17 residues. The germline V gene encodes CDR1 MNHEY and CDR2 SVGEGT. CDR3 region: CASSYSLGTVSSYEQYV. In DNA, the CDR3 is TGTGCCAGCAGTTACTCACTCGGGACGGTGAGCTCCTACGAGCAGTACGTC.

CDR3 DNA sequence: TGTGCCAGTGGCCCGGGACAGGGGAATTCACCCCTCCACTTT. Translating it yields CASGPGQGNSPLHF. The chain employs TRBV19 and TRBJ1-6; 10 positions match TRBD1. Germline V gene sequence: CDR1 LNHDA, CDR2 SQIVND (reference sequence). V lost 8 bases, J lost 7 bases, and 5 bases stayed unmatched. The CDR3 spans 14 residues.

The V gene is TRBV6-5, the J gene TRBJ1-2, with TRBD1 matching 11 bases. The CDR3 contains 15 residues. The germline V gene has CDR1 MNHEY and CDR2 SVGAGI. V lost 0 bases, J lost 7 bases, and 4 bases stayed unmatched. CDR3: CASSYSGTGGSGYTF. The CDR3 bases are TGTGCCAGCAGTTACTCTGGGACAGGGGGATCTGGCTACACCTTC.

The J gene is TRBJ1-6, the V gene TRBV2; no definite D call. The CDR3 is 13 residues long. CDR1 SNHLY and CDR2 FYNNEI come from the germline V gene. V lost 4 bases and J lost 13, with 14 bases in between. The CDR3 spells CASSGGLSGPLHF. The CDR3 DNA reads TGTGCCAGCAGTGGAGGACTTAGTGGGCCCCTCCACTTT.

The genes are TRBV6-6 and TRBJ1-1; D unresolved. The V end lost 7 bases, the J end lost 8 bases, and 14 bases lay between the germline ends. This CDR3 contains 12 residues. Germline CDR1 MNHNY, CDR2 SVGAGI (reference sequence). CDR3 loop: CASIYQEQEAFF. In DNA, the CDR3 is TGTGCCAGCATCTACCAGGAACAGGAAGCTTTCTTT.

The V and J genes are TRBV11-3 and TRBJ1-1; 7 nucleotides align to TRBD1. The trim removed 8 bases at V and 0 bases at J, leaving 6 bases unmatched. Germline CDR1 and CDR2: SGHNT and YENEEA. The CDR3 loop spans 14 amino acids. The CDR3 reads CASGRTGVNTEAFF. For the CDR3, the DNA is TGTGCCAGCGGGCGGACAGGCGTGAACACTGAAGCTTTCTTT.

The J gene is TRBJ2-5, the V gene TRBV2, with 9 bases identical to TRBD1. CDR1 and CDR2 (germline): SNHLY, FYNNEI. This CDR3 spans 12 amino acids. J gave up 5 bases and V 9 bases, and 4 bases lay outside the gene matches. In nucleotides, the CDR3 is TGTGCCAGGGGGACAGGGATGGAGACCCAGTACTTC. Its protein product is CARGTGMETQYF.

The chain recombines TRBV6-5 with TRBJ2-5; tentatively, D is TRBD1 (6 bases). Deletions cut 6 bases from V and 4 bases from J, with 15 bases between. The CDR3 covers 14 residues. The germline V gene encodes CDR1 MNHEY and CDR2 SVGAGI. Written as DNA, the CDR3 is TGTGCCAGCAGCACACAGGGAATGGTAGAGACCCAGTACTTC. Translated: CASSTQGMVETQYF.

This chain joins TRBV10-3 and TRBJ2-4; possible D gene TRBD2, 6 bases. The CDR3 has 13 amino acids. Germline V gives CDR1 ENHRY, CDR2 SYGVKD. Trimming left V 10 bases short and J 3 bases short, with 13 bases between. CDR3 DNA sequence: TGTGCCACCCGGGGGACGGGCAAAAACATTCAGTACTTC. As protein: CATRGTGKNIQYF.

The chain carries TRBV27 and TRBJ2-1; possibly TRBD1 or TRBD2 for D (5 bases each). CDR1 is MNHEY, CDR2 SMNVEV, per germline (reference sequence). This CDR3 contains 13 residues. The V and J ends lost 4 bases and 12 bases respectively, with 16 bases between them. The CDR3 is CASSSRDPKGQFF. In nucleotides, the CDR3 is TGTGCCAGCAGTTCGAGGGACCCCAAAGGGCAGTTCTTC.